Here is one T cell receptor (beta chain) with its context. This clonotype was counted at least ten times. Its antigen is still unknown. No much larger clone exists at a distance of one base, and base qualities are not known. The sample originates from a study of CD8 T cells in ankylosing spondylitis (dated by TCRdb to 2017 to 2019). For the study in its entirety: T cell receptor beta repertoires were profiled in healthy donors and ankylosing spondylitis patients so that disease-linked TCR variants could be found. The full study cohort was made up of about 24 ankylosing spondylitis patients and fewer than 120 healthy donors. Samples of peripheral blood were taken, and for ankylosing spondylitis patients, synovial fluid was collected as well. Beyond this particular receptor, the publication reports: Blood from ankylosing spondylitis patients appeared to be characterized by a TCR beta motif made up of about 8 highly homologous amino acid variants. Some of the motif variants had been reported before in the synovial fluid and blood of reactive arthritis patients, a finding that suggests common disease-initiation mechanisms. Significant enrichment of the disease-linked clones was reported in matched synovial fluid samples from ankylosing spondylitis patients. In peripheral blood, the disease-linked clones were found at relatively low frequencies and had a CD8+ phenotype.

The instrument was an Illumina HiSeq 2500. Quantitative 5'-RACE with molecular barcodes was the method used to prepare the TCR beta libraries. The original methods were these. A new computational method, built on a probabilistic model of VDJ rearrangement, was used to identify disease-linked TCR variants. TCRdb reworked the public reads: Q25 trimming with fastp, MiXCR clone assembly, productive beta chains retained. Duplicate CDR3 protein sequences are folded into a single record with the most common DNA and genes. In this record, the V and J calls reflect TCRdb's handling and not the investigators' own analysis. The sample has 200,000 to 250,000 distinct CDR3 sequences on record, 6% to 8% of them singletons. Approximately 15% of the sample rests with the top ten. The sequence came from a male donor with ankylosing spondylitis. The sequencing input was blood, either unsorted or a sorted T cell fraction (not recorded which).

The CDR3 protein sequence reads: CSVGDANYGYTF. The base sequence is TGCAGCGTAGGGGATGCTAACTATGGCTACACCTTC. Rearrangement joined TRBV29-1 to TRBJ1-2; perhaps TRBD1 is the D gene, with 5 bases matching. Deletion took 6 bases off V and 0 bases off J, with a span of 8 bases between the germline ends. Per the germline V gene, SQVTM is the CDR1 and ANQGSEA is the CDR2. The cysteine opens and the phenylalanine closes a CDR3 of 12 amino acids. Only the CDR3 part of the read is kept: 36 bases, read in frame from the first base.